This T cell receptor (beta chain) was identified in a study of blood T cell repertoires in COVID-19. This CDR3 is 13 amino acids long. Original processing notes: Reference gene primer amplification in the assay estimated nucleated cell counts. The assay was immunoSEQ multiplex PCR, and TCRdb's table has in-frame clones only and misses some. The V and J calls and clone size were taken over from that table, and D and trimming were inferred from the DNA. This repertoire shows approximately 300,000 clones, approximately 90% found once; its top ten account for around 5.8%. V is TRBV21-1 and J is TRBJ2-3; TRBD2, the table's D call, lacks a check against the DNA. TRBV21-1 is termed a pseudogene. This clonotype originated in a woman between 45 and 65 years old with COVID-19, enrolled during active disease. The source material was peripheral blood. The CDR3 DNA follows: TGTGCCAGCAGCAAGCTAAGCACAGATACGCAGTATTTT. Amino acids: CASSKLSTDTQYF.